These 10 T cell receptor beta chains share one sample of origin, sequenced in a study of cytomegalovirus exposure and HLA in healthy donors. The method was immunoSEQ multiplex PCR; TCRdb's version includes in-frame clones alone and lacks a portion of them. The table shows more than 130,000 clones, with 80% to 90% occurring only once. Sequencing used PBMCs. The receptors were gathered from a young woman in good health and CMV-seropositive.

The gene calls are TRBV18 and TRBJ2-1, with no clear D. The germline V gene has CDR1 KGHSH and CDR2 LQKENI. The V end lost 4 bases, the J end lost 6 bases, and 16 bases lay between the germline ends. The CDR3 length is 15 residues. The CDR3 reads CASSLGQTHTNEQFF. In DNA, the CDR3 is TGTGCCAGCTCACTCGGCCAGACACACACCAATGAGCAGTTCTTC.

This clone was seen just once. The rearrangement joins TRBV27 to TRBJ1-1; the D is unclear. V lost 3 bases and J lost 0, with 8 bases in between. The CDR3 contains 14 residues. CDR1 and CDR2 from the germline V gene are MNHEY and SMNVEV (reference sequence). In DNA, the CDR3 is TGTGCCAGCAGTTTGTCCGGGGTGAACACTGAAGCTTTCTTT. This translates into CASSLSGVNTEAFF.

The genes are TRBV30 and TRBJ1-6, with 11 bases fitting TRBD1. The CDR3 totals 14 residues. V shed 1 base, J shed 10 bases, and the junction held 3 bases outside the gene matches. The germline V gene encodes CDR1 GTSNPN and CDR2 SVGIG (reference sequence). CDR3 in DNA: TGTGCCTGGAGTGAGGACAGGGGGCGGTCACCCCTCCACTTT. Protein sequence: CAWSEDRGRSPLHF.

The chain joins TRBV4-3 to TRBJ2-5; maybe TRBD1 (6 bases). The CDR3 is 15 amino acids. The V and J ends lost 8 bases and 1 base respectively, with 17 bases between them. The germline V gene has CDR1 LGHNA and CDR2 YSLEER. This CDR3 is CASGQTGTLQETQYF. CDR3 in DNA: TGCGCCAGCGGACAAACAGGGACCCTCCAAGAGACCCAGTACTTC.

In its sample, this clone was seen once. The chain combines TRBV28 with TRBJ1-2, with TRBD1 matching over 8 bases. Trimming removed 4 bases from V and 4 bases from J; junction bases left unmatched: 5. Germline V CDR1 and CDR2: MDHEN, SYDVKM. The CDR3 totals 14 residues. CDR3 in DNA: TGTGCCAGCAGTTCCGCAGGGACAGGCTATGGCTACACCTTC. Translation gives CASSSAGTGYGYTF.

The chain links TRBV11-2 to TRBJ2-5; 8 positions agree with TRBD2. The germline gives CDR1 SGHAT, CDR2 FQNNGV. The CDR3 covers 18 residues. V trimming: 0 bases; J trimming: 5 bases; junction bases outside the gene matches: 14. The DNA for the CDR3 is TGTGCCAGCAGCTTAGATTTGGCGGGGGGTCCGTCGATGGAGACCCAGTACTTC. Translation: CASSLDLAGGPSMETQYF.

The chain joins TRBV9 to TRBJ1-2; D gene ambiguous. Trimming shortened V by 4 bases and J by 2 bases, and 15 bases separated the two germline ends. This CDR3 contains 15 residues. Germline lookup yields CDR1 SGDLS and CDR2 YYNGEE. The CDR3 DNA reads TGTGCCAGCAGCCTCGTTCCGGAGGCCAACTATGGCTACACCTTC. As protein: CASSLVPEANYGYTF.

V is TRBV5-5 and J is TRBJ2-7, with D maybe TRBD2 (6 bases). Germline loops: CDR1 SGHKS, CDR2 YYEKEE (reference sequence). Deletions cut 4 bases from V and 5 bases from J, with 16 bases between. CDR3 length equals 14 residues. The CDR3 is CASSHRDGRNEQYF. In DNA, the CDR3 is TGTGCCAGCAGCCATCGGGATGGGAGGAACGAGCAGTACTTC.

This clone has a single count. V usage is TRBV18 and J usage is TRBJ2-1, with a tentative D call TRBD2 (5 bases). V dropped 2 bases and J dropped 8 bases, with 13 bases sitting between them. The CDR3 is made up of 14 amino acids. CDR1 and CDR2 (germline): KGHSH, LQKENI. CDR3 amino acids: CASSPDLAIDEQFF. DNA of the CDR3: TGTGCCAGCTCACCAGACCTAGCTATCGATGAGCAGTTCTTC.

V usage is TRBV27 and J usage is TRBJ2-1, with 7 bases fitting TRBD2. Germline assignment: CDR1 MNHEY and CDR2 SMNVEV (reference sequence). This CDR3 has 17 amino acids. The V gene end was trimmed by 1 base and the J gene end by 3 bases; junction bases not matched to a gene: 9. CDR3 bases: TGTGCCAGCAGTTTATTGAGTATGGCTAGCGGCTACAATGAGCAGTTCTTC. This translates into CASSLLSMASGYNEQFF.